This T cell receptor beta chain appears in the sequencing data of a study of blood T cell repertoires in COVID-19. Study overall: Sites in the United States, Italy and Spain provided acute and convalescent COVID-19 samples.

How the authors handled the data: From reference gene primer amplification, estimates of nucleated cell counts were derived. Produced via immunoSEQ multiplex PCR; TCRdb's table is partial and in-frame only. The V and J calls and clone size are taken from that table; D and trimming were inferred from the DNA. Counted here are some 44,000 clones, more than 70% occurring once; the ten biggest clones make up approximately 2.6%. This clone occurred a few times. The receptor's source is a human donor in a cohort sampled during active COVID-19. Sample: peripheral blood.

CDR3 in DNA: TGTGCCAGCAGCTTACTAGTGCTGAGCTCTGGAAACACCATATATTTT. As protein: CASSLLVLSSGNTIYF. The chain employs TRBV7-9 and TRBJ1-3; no firm D call. The V and J ends lost 2 bases and 0 bases respectively, with 11 bases between them. The CDR3 contains 16 residues. The germline gives CDR1 SEHNR, CDR2 FQNEAQ (reference sequence).